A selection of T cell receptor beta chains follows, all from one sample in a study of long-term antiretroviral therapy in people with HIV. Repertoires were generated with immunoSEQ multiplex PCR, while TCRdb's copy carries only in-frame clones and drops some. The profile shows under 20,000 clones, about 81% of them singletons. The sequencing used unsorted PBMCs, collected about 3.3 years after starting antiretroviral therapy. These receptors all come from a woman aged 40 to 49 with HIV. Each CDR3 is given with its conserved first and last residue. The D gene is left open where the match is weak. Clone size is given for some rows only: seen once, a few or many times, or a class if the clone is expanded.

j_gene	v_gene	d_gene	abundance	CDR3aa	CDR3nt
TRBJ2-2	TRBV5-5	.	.	CASSLIGPASGGELFF	TGTGCCAGCAGCTTGATCGGTCCTGCCTCAGGAGGGGAGCTGTTTTTT
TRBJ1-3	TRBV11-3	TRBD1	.	CASSLGDRGRAGNTIYF	TGTGCCAGCAGCTTAGGGGACAGGGGAAGGGCTGGAAACACCATATATTTT
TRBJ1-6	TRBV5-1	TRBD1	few	CASSLGDSRYNSPLHF	TGCGCCAGCAGCTTGGGGGACAGCCGCTATAATTCACCCCTCCACTTT
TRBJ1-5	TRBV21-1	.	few	CASSKGTGYYSNQPQHF	TGTGCCAGCAGCAAAGGGACAGGGTATTATAGCAATCAGCCCCAGCATTTT
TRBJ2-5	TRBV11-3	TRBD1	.	CASSLVSAPRQGCQETQYF	TGTGCCAGCAGCTTAGTATCCGCCCCCCGACAGGGGTGCCAAGAGACCCAGTACTTC
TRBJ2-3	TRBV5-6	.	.	CASSFSGKDTQYF	TGTGCCAGCAGCTTCTCGGGAAAAGATACGCAGTATTTT
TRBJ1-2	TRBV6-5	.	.	CASSYSRGSYGYTF	TGTGCCAGCAGTTACTCGAGGGGGTCCTATGGCTACACCTTC
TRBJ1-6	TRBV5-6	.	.	CASSLDRLSNSPLHF	TGTGCCAGCAGCTTGGACAGACTTTCTAATTCACCCCTCCACTTT
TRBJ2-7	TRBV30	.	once	CAWAKGGGILYEQYF	TGTGCCTGGGCCAAAGGGGGTGGAATACTGTACGAGCAGTACTTC
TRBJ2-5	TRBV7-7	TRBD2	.	CASSLGGLAGEETQYF	TGTGCCAGCAGCTTAGGGGGACTAGCGGGTGAAGAGACCCAGTACTTC
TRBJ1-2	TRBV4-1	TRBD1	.	CASSQGGQGRYGYTF	TGCGCCAGCAGCCAAGGGGGACAGGGGAGATATGGCTACACCTTC
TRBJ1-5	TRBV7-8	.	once	CASSSEIAGNQPQHF	TGTGCCAGCAGCTCAGAAATCGCGGGGAATCAGCCCCAGCATTTT
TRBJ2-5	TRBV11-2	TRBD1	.	CASSSWTGAETQYF	TGTGCCAGCAGCTCCTGGACAGGGGCAGAGACCCAGTACTTC